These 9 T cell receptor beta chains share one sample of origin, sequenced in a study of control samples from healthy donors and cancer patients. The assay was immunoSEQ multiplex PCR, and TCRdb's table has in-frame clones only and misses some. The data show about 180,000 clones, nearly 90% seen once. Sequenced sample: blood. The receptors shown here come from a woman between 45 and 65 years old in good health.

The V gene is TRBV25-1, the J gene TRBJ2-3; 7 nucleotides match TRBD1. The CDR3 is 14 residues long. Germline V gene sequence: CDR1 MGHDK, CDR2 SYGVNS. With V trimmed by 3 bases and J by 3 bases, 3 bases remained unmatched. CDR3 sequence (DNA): TGTGCCAGCAGTGAGGGACAGATAACAGATACGCAGTATTTT. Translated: CASSEGQITDTQYF.

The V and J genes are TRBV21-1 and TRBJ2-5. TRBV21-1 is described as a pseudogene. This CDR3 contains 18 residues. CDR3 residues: CASSARSVGALYQETQYF. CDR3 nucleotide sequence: TGTGCCAGCAGCGCCCGAAGCGTCGGGGCCTTGTACCAAGAGACCCAGTACTTC.

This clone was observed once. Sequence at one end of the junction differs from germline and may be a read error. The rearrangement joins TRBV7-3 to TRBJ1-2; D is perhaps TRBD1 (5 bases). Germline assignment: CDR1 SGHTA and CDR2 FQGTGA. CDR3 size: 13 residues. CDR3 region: CASSPQSAGTMAF. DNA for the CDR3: TGTGCCAGCAGCCCTCAATCGGCGGGGACCATGGCCTTC.

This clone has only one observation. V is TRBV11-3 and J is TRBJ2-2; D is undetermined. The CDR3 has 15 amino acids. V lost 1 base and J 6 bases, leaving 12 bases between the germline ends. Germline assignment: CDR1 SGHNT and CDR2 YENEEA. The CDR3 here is CASSLVCPRPGELFF. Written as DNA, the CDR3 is TGTGCCAGCAGCTTAGTTTGCCCCCGCCCCGGGGAGCTGTTTTTT.

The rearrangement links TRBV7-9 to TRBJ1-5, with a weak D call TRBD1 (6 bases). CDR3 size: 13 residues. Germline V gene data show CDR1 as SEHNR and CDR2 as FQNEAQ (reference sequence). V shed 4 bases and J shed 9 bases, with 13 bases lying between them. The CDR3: CASSSTIGGPQHF. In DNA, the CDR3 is TGTGCCAGCAGCTCAACAATAGGGGGGCCCCAGCATTTT.

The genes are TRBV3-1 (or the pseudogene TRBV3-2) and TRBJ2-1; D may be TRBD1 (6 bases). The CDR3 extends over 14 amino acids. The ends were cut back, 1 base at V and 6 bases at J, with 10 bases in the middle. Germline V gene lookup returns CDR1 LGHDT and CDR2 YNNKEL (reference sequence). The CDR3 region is CASSQGGDTNEQFF. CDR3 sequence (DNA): TGTGCCAGCAGCCAAGGAGGGGACACCAATGAGCAGTTCTTC.

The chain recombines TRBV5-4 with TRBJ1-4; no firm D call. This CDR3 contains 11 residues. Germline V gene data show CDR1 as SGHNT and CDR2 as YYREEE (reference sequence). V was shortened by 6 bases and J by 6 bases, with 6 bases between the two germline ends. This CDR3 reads CASKSDEKLFF. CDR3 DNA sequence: TGTGCCAGCAAGTCCGATGAAAAACTGTTTTTT.

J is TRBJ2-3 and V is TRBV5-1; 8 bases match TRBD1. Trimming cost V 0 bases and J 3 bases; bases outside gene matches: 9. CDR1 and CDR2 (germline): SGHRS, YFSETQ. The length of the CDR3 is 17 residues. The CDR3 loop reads CASSLALPGQVTDTQYF. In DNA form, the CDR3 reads TGCGCCAGCAGCTTGGCCCTGCCGGGACAGGTGACAGATACGCAGTATTTT.

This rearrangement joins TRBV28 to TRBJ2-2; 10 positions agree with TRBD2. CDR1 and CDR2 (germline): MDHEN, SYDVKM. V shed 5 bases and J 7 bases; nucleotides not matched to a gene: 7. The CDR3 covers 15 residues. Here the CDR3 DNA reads TGTGCCAGCAGTGACAGCGGGAGGGCCAACGGGGAGCTGTTTTTT. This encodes CASSDSGRANGELFF.